The rows below give T cell receptor beta chains drawn from one sample of a study of cytomegalovirus exposure and HLA in healthy donors. Method: immunoSEQ multiplex PCR; TCRdb's copy keeps in-frame clones and lacks some. This table has 90,000 to 150,000 clones, 77% appearing once. The sequencing sample was made of PBMCs. These receptors were taken from a young man in good health and CMV-seropositive. The CDR3 runs from the conserved cysteine through the conserved F or W. The order of the fields is D gene, clone size, J gene, V gene, CDR3 protein, CDR3 DNA. A D gene is named only where the DNA matches it firmly. Not every row has a clone size; where given, it reads once, few, many or a size class.

TRBD2,few,TRBJ2-3,TRBV4-2,CASSPEASGSLDTQYF,TGTGCCAGCAGCCCAGAAGCTAGCGGGAGTTTAGATACGCAGTATTTT
-,-,TRBJ1-2,TRBV27,CASKSTSNYGYTF,TGTGCCAGCAAAAGCACCTCTAACTATGGCTACACCTTC
TRBD1,-,TRBJ2-7,TRBV6-5,CASSYTPDRGYEQYF,TGTGCCAGCAGTTACACCCCGGACAGGGGCTACGAGCAGTACTTC
-,-,TRBJ2-6,TRBV13,CASRVWGDLPGANVLTF,TGTGCCAGCAGGGTTTGGGGGGACCTCCCTGGGGCCAACGTCCTGACTTTC
TRBD2,-,TRBJ2-7,TRBV27,CASSYGLAGGRQYF,TGTGCCAGCAGTTATGGACTAGCGGGAGGAAGGCAGTACTTC
-,-,TRBJ2-5,TRBV19,CASSMAGETQYF,TGTGCCAGTAGTATGGCGGGAGAGACCCAGTACTTC
TRBD2,-,TRBJ2-7,TRBV5-1,CASSPGTSEFYEQYF,TGCGCCAGCAGCCCGGGGACTAGCGAATTCTACGAGCAGTACTTC
-,-,TRBJ1-5,TRBV18,CASSRLDRDQPQHF,TGTGCCAGCTCACGACTGGACAGAGATCAGCCCCAGCATTTT
-,-,TRBJ1-2,TRBV2,CASDEQVDYGYTF,TGTGCCAGCGATGAACAGGTCGACTATGGCTACACCTTC
-,-,TRBJ1-1,TRBV28,CASSLPGEAFF,TGTGCCAGCAGTTTACCAGGAGAAGCTTTCTTT
-,-,TRBJ2-3,TRBV18,CASSRPGHFTDTQYF,TGTGCCAGCTCACGGCCGGGACATTTCACAGATACGCAGTATTTT
TRBD1,-,TRBJ2-7,TRBV28,CAGTAPQGAYEQYF,TGTGCCGGCACGGCGCCACAGGGGGCCTACGAGCAGTACTTC
-,-,TRBJ1-1,TRBV27,CASSPAVGSEAFF,TGTGCCAGCAGCCCTGCGGTTGGGTCTGAAGCTTTCTTT
-,-,TRBJ2-5,TRBV15,CATSRDVRTQETQYF,TGTGCCACCAGCAGAGATGTCCGGACTCAAGAGACCCAGTACTTC
-,-,TRBJ1-2,TRBV6-5,CASRSGQYYGYTF,TGTGCCAGCAGATCCGGACAGTACTATGGCTACACCTTC
-,-,TRBJ2-7,TRBV2,CASSEVINEQYF,TGTGCCAGCAGTGAAGTCATCAACGAGCAGTACTTC
-,-,TRBJ2-3,TRBV7-9,CASSPRTASTDTRYF,TGTGCCAGCAGCCCCCGGACAGCTAGCACAGATACGCGGTATTTT
TRBD1,-,TRBJ2-1,TRBV2,CASSGLTGLSSYNEQFF,TGTGCCAGCAGTGGCCTGACAGGGCTTAGCTCCTACAATGAGCAGTTCTTC
TRBD2,-,TRBJ2-1,TRBV6-5,CASSYLAGAHNEQFF,TGTGCCAGCAGTTACCTAGCGGGGGCCCACAATGAGCAGTTCTTC
TRBD1,-,TRBJ1-2,TRBV5-8,CASSQGGTGKANYGYTF,TGTGCCAGCAGCCAAGGGGGCACAGGGAAAGCTAACTATGGCTACACCTTC
-,-,TRBJ1-5,TRBV19,CASRYLQSNQPQHF,TGTGCCAGTAGGTACTTACAGAGCAATCAGCCCCAGCATTTT
TRBD1,-,TRBJ1-5,TRBV6-1,CASSGSRTGDSNQPQHF,TGTGCCAGCAGTGGAAGCCGGACAGGGGATAGCAATCAGCCCCAGCATTTT
TRBD1,once,TRBJ2-7,TRBV14,CASSPTGTVYEQYF,TGTGCCAGCAGCCCTACCGGGACAGTCTACGAGCAGTACTTC
TRBD1,-,TRBJ1-4,TRBV11-2,CASSAGQGNHEKLFF,TGTGCCAGCAGCGCCGGACAGGGGAACCATGAAAAACTGTTTTTT
TRBD1,-,TRBJ2-1,TRBV11-2,CASSPDRGPYNEQFF,TGTGCCAGCAGCCCAGACAGGGGCCCCTACAATGAGCAGTTCTTC
TRBD1,once,TRBJ1-1,TRBV11-2,CASRLNGQVNTEAFF,TGTGCCAGCAGATTAAACGGACAGGTGAACACTGAAGCTTTCTTT
-,-,TRBJ2-1,TRBV28,CASSLEGSGYNEQFF,TGTGCCAGCAGTTTAGAGGGTAGCGGCTACAATGAGCAGTTCTTC
TRBD1,-,TRBJ2-5,TRBV5-1,CASSQGVAETQYF,TGCGCCAGCAGCCAGGGGGTAGCCGAGACCCAGTACTTC
-,-,TRBJ1-2,TRBV10-3,CAISESAHSNYGYTF,TGTGCCATCAGTGAGTCGGCCCACAGCAACTATGGCTACACCTTC
-,-,TRBJ2-1,TRBV5-4,CASSLAGVEQFF,TGTGCCAGCAGCTTGGCGGGAGTGGAGCAGTTCTTC